The 9 T cell receptor beta chains below come from one sample, sequenced in a study of response to subunit inactivated influenza vaccine. TCRdb recomputed calls from the RT-PCR reads with MiXCR, one row per CDR3 protein. The profile shows hundreds of thousands of distinct CDR3 sequences, about 10% of them singletons. Here the sequenced sample was PBMCs from blood, taken on the day of vaccination. The origin of the receptors is a man between 45 and 60 years old who received an inactivated influenza vaccine.

This clonotype was found a few times. The chain joins TRBV29-1 to TRBJ1-1; unclear D gene. Germline CDR1 is SQVTM and CDR2 is ANQGSEA. V was trimmed by 7 bases and J by 0 bases, leaving 9 bases between them. This CDR3 is 12 amino acids long. The CDR3 protein is CSADGVNTEAFF. Here the CDR3 DNA reads TGCAGCGCTGACGGGGTGAACACTGAAGCTTTCTTT.

This clonotype was seen many times. The chain uses TRBV7-9 and TRBJ2-7; no clear D gene. V was pared by 5 bases and J by 0 bases, with 8 bases between. In germline, CDR1 is SEHNR, CDR2 FQNEAQ (reference sequence). The CDR3 consists of 13 residues. CDR3 nucleotides: TGTGCCAGCAGCCCTACAGACTCCTACGAGCAGTACTTC. It translates to CASSPTDSYEQYF. The full variable domain, completed using reference TRBV7-9 and TRBJ2-7, is DTGVSQNPRHKITKRGQNVTFRCDPISEHNRLYWYRQTLGQGPEFLTYFQNEAQLEKSRLLSDRFSAERPKGSFSTLEIQRTEQGDSAMYLCASSPTDSYEQYFGPGTRLTVT.

This chain joins TRBV28 and TRBJ2-3; D remains unclear. CDR1 and CDR2 (germline): MDHEN, SYDVKM. This CDR3 has 14 amino acids. V gave up 3 bases and J gave up 2 bases, with 9 bases separating them. In nucleotides, the CDR3 is TGTGCCAGCAGTTTGACCAGTACCACAGATACGCAGTATTTT. It translates to CASSLTSTTDTQYF.

The chain uses TRBV6-1 and TRBJ1-1; 7 positions match TRBD1. This CDR3 spans 15 amino acids. Per the germline V gene, CDR1 is MNHNS and CDR2 is SASEGT. The V and J ends lost 0 bases and 8 bases, in that order; junction bases with no gene match: 9. The CDR3 spells CASSEAWTGFREAFF. For the CDR3, the DNA is TGTGCCAGCAGTGAAGCCTGGACAGGTTTCAGAGAAGCTTTCTTT.

This clonotype was detected a few times. V and J are TRBV11-2 and TRBJ2-7; D unresolved. The germline V and J ends were trimmed by 3 bases and 1 base, with 16 bases remaining between them. CDR1 and CDR2 from the germline V gene are SGHAT and FQNNGV. CDR3 size: 16 residues. The CDR3 DNA reads as TGTGCCAGCAGCTTTGATGACAAGATGTGGTCCTACGAGCAGTACTTC. Translating it yields CASSFDDKMWSYEQYF.

This clonotype was counted many times. The chain recombines TRBV12-3 or TRBV12-4 with TRBJ2-1, with 9 nucleotides matching TRBD1. The CDR3 is 15 amino acids. Trimming cost V 5 bases and J 2 bases; bases outside gene matches: 4. CDR3 loop: CASSRDREPYNEQFF. In nucleotides, the CDR3 is TGTGCCAGCAGTAGGGACAGGGAACCCTACAATGAGCAGTTCTTC.

This clonotype was observed a few times. The J gene is TRBJ1-1, the V gene TRBV4-1; TRBD1 agrees at 7 bases. With 4 bases clipped from V and 1 base from J, the junction kept 9 bases outside the gene matches. CDR3 length: 16 amino acids. The germline V gene encodes CDR1 MGHRA and CDR2 YSYEKL. The CDR3 loop reads CASSLQGGARNTEAFF. As DNA, the CDR3 is TGCGCCAGCAGCCTCCAGGGGGGGGCCCGGAACACTGAAGCTTTCTTT.

With regard to this clonotype: At one of its ends the junction is not consistent with the germline gene, which may arise from a read error. The V and J genes are TRBV12-3 or TRBV12-4 and TRBJ1-2; D gene ambiguous. This CDR3 has 11 residues. This CDR3 reads CASSHLTRHTF. As DNA, the CDR3 is TGTGCAAGCAGTCACTTAACGCGTCACACCTTC.

The chain couples TRBV10-3 to TRBJ2-3; no reliable D call. Germline-derived CDR1 and CDR2 are ENHRY and SYGVKD. V was pared by 2 bases and J by 0 bases, with 15 bases between. The CDR3 spans 17 residues. In nucleotides, the CDR3 is TGTGCCATCAGTGAGCGTAGACTGGGCGGTAGCACAGATACGCAGTATTTT. This codes for CAISERRLGGSTDTQYF.